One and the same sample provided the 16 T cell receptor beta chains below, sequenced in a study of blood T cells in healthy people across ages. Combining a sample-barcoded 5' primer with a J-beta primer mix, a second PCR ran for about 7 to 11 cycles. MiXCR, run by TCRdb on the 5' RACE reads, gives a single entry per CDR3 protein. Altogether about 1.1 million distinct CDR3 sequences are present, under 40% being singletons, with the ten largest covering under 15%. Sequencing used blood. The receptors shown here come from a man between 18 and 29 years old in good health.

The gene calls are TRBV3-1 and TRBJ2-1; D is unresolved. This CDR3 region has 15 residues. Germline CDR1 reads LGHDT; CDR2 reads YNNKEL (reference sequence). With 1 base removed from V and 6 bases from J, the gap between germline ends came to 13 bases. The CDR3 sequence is CASSQGLRSPNEQFF. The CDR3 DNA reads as TGTGCCAGCAGCCAAGGACTCCGCAGTCCCAATGAGCAGTTCTTC.

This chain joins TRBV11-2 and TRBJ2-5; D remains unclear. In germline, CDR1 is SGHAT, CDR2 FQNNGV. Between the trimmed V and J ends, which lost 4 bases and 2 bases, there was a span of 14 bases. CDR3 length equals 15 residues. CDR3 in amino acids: CASSSKMDLQETQYF. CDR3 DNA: TGTGCCAGCAGCTCAAAAATGGACCTTCAAGAGACCCAGTACTTC.

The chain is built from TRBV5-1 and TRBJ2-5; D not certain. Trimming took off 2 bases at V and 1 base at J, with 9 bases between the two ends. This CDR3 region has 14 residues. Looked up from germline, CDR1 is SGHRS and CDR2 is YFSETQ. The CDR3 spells CASSLTLSQETQYF. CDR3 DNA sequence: TGCGCCAGCAGCTTAACCCTGTCCCAAGAGACCCAGTACTTC.

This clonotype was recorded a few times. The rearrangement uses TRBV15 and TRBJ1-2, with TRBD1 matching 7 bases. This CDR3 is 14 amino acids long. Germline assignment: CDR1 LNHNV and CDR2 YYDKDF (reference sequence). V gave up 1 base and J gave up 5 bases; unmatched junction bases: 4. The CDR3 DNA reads TGTGCCACCAGCAGAGGAGCAGGGGGTTATGGCTACACCTTC. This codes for CATSRGAGGYGYTF.

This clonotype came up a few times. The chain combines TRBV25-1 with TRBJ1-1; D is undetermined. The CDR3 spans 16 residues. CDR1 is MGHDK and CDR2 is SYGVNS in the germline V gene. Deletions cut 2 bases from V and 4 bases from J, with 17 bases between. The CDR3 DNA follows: TGTGCCAGCAGTGAAAGAGAGGACGGCCGGGCCACTGAAGCTTTCTTT. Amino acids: CASSEREDGRATEAFF. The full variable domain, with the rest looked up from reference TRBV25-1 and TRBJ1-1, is EADIYQTPRYLVIGTGKKITLECSQTMGHDKMYWYQQDPGMELHLIHYSYGVNSTEKGDLSSESTVSRIRTEHFPLTLESARPSHTSQYLCASSEREDGRATEAFFGQGTRLTVV.

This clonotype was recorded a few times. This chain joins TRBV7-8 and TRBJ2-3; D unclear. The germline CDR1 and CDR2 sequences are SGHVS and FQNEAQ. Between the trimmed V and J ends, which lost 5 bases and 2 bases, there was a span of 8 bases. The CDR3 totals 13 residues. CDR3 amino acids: CASSGYFTDTQYF. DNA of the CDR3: TGTGCCAGCAGCGGGTATTTCACAGATACGCAGTATTTT. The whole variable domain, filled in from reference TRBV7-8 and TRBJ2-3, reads GAGVSQSPRYKVAKRGQDVALRCDPISGHVSLFWYQQALGQGPEFLTYFQNEAQLDKSGLPSDRFFAERPEGSVSTLKIQRTQQEDSAVYLCASSGYFTDTQYFGPGTRLTVL.

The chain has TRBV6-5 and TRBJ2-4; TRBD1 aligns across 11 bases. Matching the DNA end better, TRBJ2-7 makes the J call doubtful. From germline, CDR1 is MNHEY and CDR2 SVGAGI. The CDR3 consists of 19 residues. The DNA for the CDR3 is TGTGCCAGCAGTTACCGACCGGGACAGGGGGTTAGAAGCGACTACGAGCAGTACTTC. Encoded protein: CASSYRPGQGVRSDYEQYF.

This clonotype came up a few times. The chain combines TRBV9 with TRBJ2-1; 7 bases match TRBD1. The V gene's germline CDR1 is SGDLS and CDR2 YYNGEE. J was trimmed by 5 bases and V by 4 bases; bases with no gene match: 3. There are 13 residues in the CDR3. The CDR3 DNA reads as TGTGCCAGCAGCTTCCAGGGGGACAATGAGCAGTTCTTC. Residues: CASSFQGDNEQFF. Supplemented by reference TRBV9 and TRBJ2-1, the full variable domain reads DSGVTQTPKHLITATGQRVTLRCSPRSGDLSVYWYQQSLDQGLQFLIQYYNGEERAKGNILERFSAQQFPDLHSELNLSSLELGDSALYFCASSFQGDNEQFFGPGTRLTVL.

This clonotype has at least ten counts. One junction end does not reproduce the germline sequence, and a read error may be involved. Here the CDR3 DNA reads TGCGCCAGCAGCGTGACGGGGAATCAGCCCCAGCATTTT. Its protein is CASSVTGNQPQHF. The chain carries TRBV12-3 or TRBV12-4 and TRBJ1-5; D unresolved. The CDR3 has 13 residues.

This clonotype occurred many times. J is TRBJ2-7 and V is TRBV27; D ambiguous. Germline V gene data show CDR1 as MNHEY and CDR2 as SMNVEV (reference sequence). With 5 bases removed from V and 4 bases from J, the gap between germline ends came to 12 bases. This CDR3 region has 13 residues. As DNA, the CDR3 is TGTGCCAGCAGTGGTTCAGGATATTACGAGCAGTACTTC. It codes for CASSGSGYYEQYF.

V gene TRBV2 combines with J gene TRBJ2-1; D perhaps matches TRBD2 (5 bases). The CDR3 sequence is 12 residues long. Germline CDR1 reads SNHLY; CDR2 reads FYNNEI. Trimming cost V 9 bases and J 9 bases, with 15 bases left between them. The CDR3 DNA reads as TGTGCCAGTGTCGAGGGCTTCGGTGAGCAGTTCTTC. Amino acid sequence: CASVEGFGEQFF. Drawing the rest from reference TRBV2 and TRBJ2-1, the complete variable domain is EPEVTQTPSHQVTQMGQEVILRCVPISNHLYFYWYRQILGQKVEFLVSFYNNEISEKSEIFDDQFSVERPDGSNFTLKIRSTKLEDSAMYFCASVEGFGEQFFGPGTRLTVL.

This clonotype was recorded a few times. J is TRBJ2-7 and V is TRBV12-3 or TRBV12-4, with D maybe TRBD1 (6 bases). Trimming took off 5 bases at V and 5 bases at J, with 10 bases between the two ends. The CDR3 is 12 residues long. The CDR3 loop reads CASSVYRDEQYF. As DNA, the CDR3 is TGTGCCAGCAGTGTTTACAGGGACGAGCAGTACTTC.

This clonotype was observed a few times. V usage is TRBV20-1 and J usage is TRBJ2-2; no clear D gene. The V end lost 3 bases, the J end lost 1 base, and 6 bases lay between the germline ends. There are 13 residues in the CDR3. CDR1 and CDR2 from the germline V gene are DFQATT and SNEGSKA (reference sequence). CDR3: CSASLQNTGELFF. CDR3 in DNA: TGCAGTGCTAGCCTACAGAACACCGGGGAGCTGTTTTTT.

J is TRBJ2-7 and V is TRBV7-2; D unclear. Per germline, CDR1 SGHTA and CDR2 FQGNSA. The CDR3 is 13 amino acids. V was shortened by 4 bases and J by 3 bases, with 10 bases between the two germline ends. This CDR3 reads CASSSGPDYEQYF. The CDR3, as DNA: TGTGCCAGCAGCTCCGGGCCGGACTACGAGCAGTACTTC.

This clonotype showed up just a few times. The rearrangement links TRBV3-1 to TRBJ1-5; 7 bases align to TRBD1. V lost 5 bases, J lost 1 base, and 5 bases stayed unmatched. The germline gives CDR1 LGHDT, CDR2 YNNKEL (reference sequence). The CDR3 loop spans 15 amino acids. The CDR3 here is CASSASGGSNQPQHF. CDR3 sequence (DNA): TGTGCCAGCAGCGCCTCAGGGGGAAGCAATCAGCCCCAGCATTTT.

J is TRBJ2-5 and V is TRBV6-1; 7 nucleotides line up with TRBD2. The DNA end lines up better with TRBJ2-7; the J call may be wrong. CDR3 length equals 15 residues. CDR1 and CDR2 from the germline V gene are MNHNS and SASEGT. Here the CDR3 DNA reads TGTGCCAGCACCCGGACACCGGGGGGACCCTACGAGCAGTACTTC. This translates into CASTRTPGGPYEQYF.